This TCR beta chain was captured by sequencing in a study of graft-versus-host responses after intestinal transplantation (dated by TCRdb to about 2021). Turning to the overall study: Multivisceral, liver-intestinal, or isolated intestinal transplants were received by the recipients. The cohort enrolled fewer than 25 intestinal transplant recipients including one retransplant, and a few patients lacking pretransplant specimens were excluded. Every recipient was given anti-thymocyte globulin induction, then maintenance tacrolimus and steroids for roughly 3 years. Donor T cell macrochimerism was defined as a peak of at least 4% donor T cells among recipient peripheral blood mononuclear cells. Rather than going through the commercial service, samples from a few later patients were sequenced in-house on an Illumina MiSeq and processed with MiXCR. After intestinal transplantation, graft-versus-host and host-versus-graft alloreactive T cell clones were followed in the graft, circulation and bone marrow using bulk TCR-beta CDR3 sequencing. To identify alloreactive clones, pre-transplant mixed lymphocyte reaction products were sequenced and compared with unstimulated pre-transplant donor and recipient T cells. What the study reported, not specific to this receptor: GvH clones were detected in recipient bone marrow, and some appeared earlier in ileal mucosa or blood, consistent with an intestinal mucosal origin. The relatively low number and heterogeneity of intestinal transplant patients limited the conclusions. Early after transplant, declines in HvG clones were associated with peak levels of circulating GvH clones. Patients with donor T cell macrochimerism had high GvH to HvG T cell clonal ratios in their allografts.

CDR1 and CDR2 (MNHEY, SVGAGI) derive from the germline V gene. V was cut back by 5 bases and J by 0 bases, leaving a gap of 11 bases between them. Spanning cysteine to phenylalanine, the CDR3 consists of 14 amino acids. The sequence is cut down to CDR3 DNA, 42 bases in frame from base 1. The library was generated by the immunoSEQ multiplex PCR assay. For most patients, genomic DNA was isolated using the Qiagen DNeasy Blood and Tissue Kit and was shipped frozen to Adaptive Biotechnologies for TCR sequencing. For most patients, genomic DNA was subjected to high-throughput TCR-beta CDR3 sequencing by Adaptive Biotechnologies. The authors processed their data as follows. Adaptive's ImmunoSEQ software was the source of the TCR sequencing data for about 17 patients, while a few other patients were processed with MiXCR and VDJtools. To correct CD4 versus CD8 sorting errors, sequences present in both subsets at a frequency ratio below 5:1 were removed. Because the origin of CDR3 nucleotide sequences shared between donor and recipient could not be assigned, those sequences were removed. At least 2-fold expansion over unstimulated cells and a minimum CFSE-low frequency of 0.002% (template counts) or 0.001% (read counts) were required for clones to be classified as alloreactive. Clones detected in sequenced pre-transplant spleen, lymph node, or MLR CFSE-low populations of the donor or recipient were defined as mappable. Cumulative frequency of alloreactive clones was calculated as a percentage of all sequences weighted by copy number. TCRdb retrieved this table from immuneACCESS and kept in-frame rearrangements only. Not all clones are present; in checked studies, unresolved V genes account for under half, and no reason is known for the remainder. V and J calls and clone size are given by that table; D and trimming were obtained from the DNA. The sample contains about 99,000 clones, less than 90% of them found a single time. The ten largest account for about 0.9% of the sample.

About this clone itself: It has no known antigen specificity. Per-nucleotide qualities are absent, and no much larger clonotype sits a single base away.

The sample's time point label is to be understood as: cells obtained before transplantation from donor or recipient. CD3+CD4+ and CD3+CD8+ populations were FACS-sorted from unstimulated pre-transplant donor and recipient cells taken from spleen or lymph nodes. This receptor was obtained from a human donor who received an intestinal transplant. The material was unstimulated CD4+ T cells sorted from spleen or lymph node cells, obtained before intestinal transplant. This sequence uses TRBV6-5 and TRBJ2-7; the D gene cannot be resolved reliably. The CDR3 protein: CASSEERNSYEQYF. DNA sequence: TGTGCCAGCAGTGAAGAGAGAAACTCCTACGAGCAGTACTTC.